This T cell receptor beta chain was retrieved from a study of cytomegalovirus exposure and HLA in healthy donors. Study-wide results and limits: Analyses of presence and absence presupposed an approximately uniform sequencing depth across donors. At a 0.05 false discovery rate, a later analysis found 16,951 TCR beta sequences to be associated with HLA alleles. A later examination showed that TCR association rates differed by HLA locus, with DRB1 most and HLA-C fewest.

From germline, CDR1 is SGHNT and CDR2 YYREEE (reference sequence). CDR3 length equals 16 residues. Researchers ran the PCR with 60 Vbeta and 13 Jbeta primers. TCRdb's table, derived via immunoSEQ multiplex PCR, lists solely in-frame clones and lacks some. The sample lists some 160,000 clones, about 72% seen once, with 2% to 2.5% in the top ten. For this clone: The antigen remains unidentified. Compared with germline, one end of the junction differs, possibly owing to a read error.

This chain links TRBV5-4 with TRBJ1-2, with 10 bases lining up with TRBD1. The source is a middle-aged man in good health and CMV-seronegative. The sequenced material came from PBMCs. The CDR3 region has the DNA TGTGCCAGCAGCCAACCGGGGACAGGGGAATCCTATGGCTACCCCTTC. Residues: CASSQPGTGESYGYPF.